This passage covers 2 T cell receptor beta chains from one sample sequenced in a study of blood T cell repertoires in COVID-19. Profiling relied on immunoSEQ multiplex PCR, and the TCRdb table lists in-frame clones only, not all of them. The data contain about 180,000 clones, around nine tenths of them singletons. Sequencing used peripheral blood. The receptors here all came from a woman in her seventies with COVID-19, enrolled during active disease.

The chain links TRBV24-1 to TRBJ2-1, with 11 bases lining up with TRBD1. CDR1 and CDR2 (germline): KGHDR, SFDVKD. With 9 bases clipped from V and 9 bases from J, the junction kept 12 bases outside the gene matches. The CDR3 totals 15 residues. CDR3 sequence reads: CATGPRDRGYGEQFF. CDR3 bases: TGTGCCACCGGCCCCCGGGACAGGGGGTATGGTGAGCAGTTCTTC.

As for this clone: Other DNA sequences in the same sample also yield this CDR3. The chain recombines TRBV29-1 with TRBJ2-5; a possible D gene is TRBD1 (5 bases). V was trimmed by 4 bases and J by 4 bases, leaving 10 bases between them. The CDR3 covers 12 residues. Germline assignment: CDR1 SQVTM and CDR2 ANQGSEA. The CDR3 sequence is CSVGQGGETQYF. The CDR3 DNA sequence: TGCAGCGTTGGGCAGGGTGGAGAGACCCAGTACTTC.